This paragraph reports one TCR beta chain. Its antigen remains unidentified. The germline CDR1 and CDR2 sequences are SGHRS and YFSETQ. V was trimmed by 2 bases and J by 9 bases, leaving 12 bases between them. CDR3 size: 13 residues. Repertoires were generated with immunoSEQ multiplex PCR, while TCRdb's copy carries only in-frame clones and drops some. This table holds almost 80,000 clones, about 83% found once. These data originate in a study of OX40 agonist ivuxolimab in advanced cancers. Study-level results: In the 0.1 to 3.0 mg/kg range, CD4+ and CD8+ blood T cells had expanded clonally by week 6.

The receptor's source is an adult with an advanced solid tumor such as melanoma, head and neck, liver or kidney cancer. This chain links TRBV5-1 with TRBJ2-1; a possible D gene is TRBD1 (6 bases). The specimen was CD4+ or CD8+ T cells sorted from blood, collected in a trial of the OX40 agonist ivuxolimab. The CDR3 loop is CASSLDLDSEQFF. The CDR3 DNA is TGCGCCAGCAGCTTAGACTTGGACAGTGAGCAGTTCTTC.